This TCR beta chain was observed in a study of cytomegalovirus exposure and HLA in healthy donors. Primers: 60 Vbeta forward and 13 Jbeta reverse. Assay used: immunoSEQ multiplex PCR; TCRdb lists only in-frame clones, some missing. The data show more than 150,000 clones, less than 90% seen once. General study points: Sequencing likely produced, as an artifact, a cluster of highly shared sequence variants. Later analysis demonstrated an association between a missense DCLRE1C variant and TCR beta V- and J-gene trimming. Presence/absence analyses took donor sequencing depth as roughly uniform.

Comment on this clone: Its specificity is unknown.

This sequence originates from a boy younger than 18 in good health and CMV-seronegative. Sequencing used PBMCs.

The CDR3 DNA is TGTGCCAGCAGTGACTCGATTCGGGAAGGCAATGAGCAGTTCTTC. It is translated as CASSDSIREGNEQFF. The chain has TRBV6-4 and TRBJ2-1; the D gene is possibly TRBD2 (5 bases). The CDR3 runs 15 residues. The germline V gene has CDR1 MRHNA and CDR2 SNTAGT. V was cut by 0 bases and J by 6 bases, with 12 bases left in between.